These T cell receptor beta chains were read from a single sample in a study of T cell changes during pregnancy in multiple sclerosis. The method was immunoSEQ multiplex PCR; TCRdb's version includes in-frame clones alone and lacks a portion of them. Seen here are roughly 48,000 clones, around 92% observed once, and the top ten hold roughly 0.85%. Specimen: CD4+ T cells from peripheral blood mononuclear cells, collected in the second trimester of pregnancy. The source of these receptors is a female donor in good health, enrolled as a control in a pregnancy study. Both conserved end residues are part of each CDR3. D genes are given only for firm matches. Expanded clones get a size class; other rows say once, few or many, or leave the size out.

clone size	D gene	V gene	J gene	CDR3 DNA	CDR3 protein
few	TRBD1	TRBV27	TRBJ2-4	TGTGCCAGCAGTACTAGACAGGGGGGAAACATTCAGTACTTC	CASSTRQGGNIQYF
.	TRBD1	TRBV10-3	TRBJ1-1	TGTGCCATCAGTGAGGGGCTTAGGACAGGGGGGAACACTGAAGCTTTCTTT	CAISEGLRTGGNTEAFF
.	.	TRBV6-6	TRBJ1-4	TGTGCCAGCAGGCAGGGAGGAGAAAAACTGTTTTTT	CASRQGGEKLFF
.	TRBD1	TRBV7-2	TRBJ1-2	TGTGCCAGCAGCTTATTGGCAGGGGGCTACCCTAACTATGGCTACACCTTC	CASSLLAGGYPNYGYTF
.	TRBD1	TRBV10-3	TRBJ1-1	TGTGCCACGAGACAGGGGGAGACTGAAGCTTTCTTT	CATRQGETEAFF
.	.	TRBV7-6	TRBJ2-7	TGTGCCAGCAGCTTGACAGTAGCCTACGAGCAGTACTTC	CASSLTVAYEQYF
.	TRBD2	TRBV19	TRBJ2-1	TGTGCCAGTAGTATCCCGGGAGGTTCCTACAATGAGCAGTTCTTC	CASSIPGGSYNEQFF
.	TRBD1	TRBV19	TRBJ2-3	TGTGCCAGTAGTACTCCGGGACAGGGGAGCACAGATACGCAGTATTTT	CASSTPGQGSTDTQYF
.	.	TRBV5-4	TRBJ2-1	TGTGCCAGCAGCTCAACTTCATCCTCATACAATGAGCAGTTCTTC	CASSSTSSSYNEQFF
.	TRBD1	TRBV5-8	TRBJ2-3	TGTGCCAGCAGCTTCACAGGGGGCGGCACAGATACGCAGTATTTT	CASSFTGGGTDTQYF
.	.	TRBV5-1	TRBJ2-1	TGCGCCAGCAGCTTGGTCTCGGGTCATGCGCTGTGGGAGCAGTTCTTC	CASSLVSGHALWEQFF
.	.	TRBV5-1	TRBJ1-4	TGCGCCAGCAGCTTGGCCCCGCCGGGTACTAATGAAAAACTGTTTTTT	CASSLAPPGTNEKLFF
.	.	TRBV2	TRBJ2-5	TGTGCCAGCACAGGGGAGCAAGAGACCCAGTACTTC	CASTGEQETQYF
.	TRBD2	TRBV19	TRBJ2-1	TGTGCCAGTACCTTTAAGCCTAGCGGGAGTATGGGTGAGCAGTTCTTC	CASTFKPSGSMGEQFF
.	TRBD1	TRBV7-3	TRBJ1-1	TGTGCCAGCAGCCCCAGGGGGGTGGACACTGAAGCTTTCTTT	CASSPRGVDTEAFF
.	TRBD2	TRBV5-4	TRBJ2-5	TGTGCCAGCAGCCCGGGACTAGCGGGGGGGGTCTTCCAAGAGACCCAGTACTTC	CASSPGLAGGVFQETQYF
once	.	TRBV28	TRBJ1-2	TGTGCCAGCAGTTTAGCAGTCCTCTATGGCTACACCTTC	CASSLAVLYGYTF
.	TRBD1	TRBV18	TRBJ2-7	TGTGCCAGCTCTCCTGGACAGGGGGAGGCCTACGAGCAGTACTTC	CASSPGQGEAYEQYF
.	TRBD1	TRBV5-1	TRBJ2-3	TGCGCCAGCAGCCCCTGGGACAGGGAAACAGATACGCAGTATTTT	CASSPWDRETDTQYF
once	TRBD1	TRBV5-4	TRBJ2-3	TGTGCCAGCAGCTTACAGGGGGCGGTTTCGGGCACAGATACGCAGTATTTT	CASSLQGAVSGTDTQYF
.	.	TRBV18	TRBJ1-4	TGTGCCAGCTCACCAGTACTGGGGAGTGAAAAACTGTTTTTT	CASSPVLGSEKLFF
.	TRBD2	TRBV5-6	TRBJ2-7	TGTGCCAGCAGCTTGTACAAGGCGGGGGGGCTCTGGGAGCAGTACTTC	CASSLYKAGGLWEQYF